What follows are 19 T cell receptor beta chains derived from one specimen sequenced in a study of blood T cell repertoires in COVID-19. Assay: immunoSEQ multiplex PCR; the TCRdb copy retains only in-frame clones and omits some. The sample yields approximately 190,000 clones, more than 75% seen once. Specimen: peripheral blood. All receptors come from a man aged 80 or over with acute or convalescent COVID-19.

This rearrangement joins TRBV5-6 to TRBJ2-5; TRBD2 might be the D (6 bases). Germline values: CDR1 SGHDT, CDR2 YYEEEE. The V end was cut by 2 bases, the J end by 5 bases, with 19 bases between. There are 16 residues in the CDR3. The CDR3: CASSLYGNRDLETQYF. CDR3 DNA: TGTGCCAGCAGCTTATACGGGAACCGGGACTTGGAGACCCAGTACTTC.

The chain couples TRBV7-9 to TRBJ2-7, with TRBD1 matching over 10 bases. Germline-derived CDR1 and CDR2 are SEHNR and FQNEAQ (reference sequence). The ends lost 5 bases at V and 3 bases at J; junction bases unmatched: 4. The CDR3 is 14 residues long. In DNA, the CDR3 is TGTGCCAGCAGCCCGGGACAGGGGCGCTACGAGCAGTACTTC. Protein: CASSPGQGRYEQYF.

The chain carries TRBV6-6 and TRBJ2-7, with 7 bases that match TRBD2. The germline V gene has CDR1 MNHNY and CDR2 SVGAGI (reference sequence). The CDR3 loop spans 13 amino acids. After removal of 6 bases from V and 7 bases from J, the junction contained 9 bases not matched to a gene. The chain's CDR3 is CASRLGFGGEQYV. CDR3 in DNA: TGTGCCAGCAGGCTAGGCTTCGGGGGGGAGCAGTACGTC.

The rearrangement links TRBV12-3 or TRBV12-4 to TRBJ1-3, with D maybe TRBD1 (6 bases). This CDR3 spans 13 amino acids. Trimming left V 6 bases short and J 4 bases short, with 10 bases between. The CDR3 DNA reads TGTGCCAGCAGACGGACAGAGGGAAACACCATATATTTT. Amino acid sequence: CASRRTEGNTIYF.

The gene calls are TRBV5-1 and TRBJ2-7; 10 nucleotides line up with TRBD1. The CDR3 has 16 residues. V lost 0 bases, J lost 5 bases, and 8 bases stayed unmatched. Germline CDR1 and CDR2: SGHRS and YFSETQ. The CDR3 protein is CASSLDVRDRGNEQYF. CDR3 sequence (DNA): TGCGCCAGCAGCTTGGATGTTCGGGACAGGGGTAACGAGCAGTACTTC.

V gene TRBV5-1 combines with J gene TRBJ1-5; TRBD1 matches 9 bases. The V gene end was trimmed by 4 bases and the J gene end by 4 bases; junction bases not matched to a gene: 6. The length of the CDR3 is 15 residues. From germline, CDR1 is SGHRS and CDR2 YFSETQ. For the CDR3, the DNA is TGCGCCAGCAGCCCGGACAGGGGAGTTAATCAGCCCCAGCATTTT. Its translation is CASSPDRGVNQPQHF.

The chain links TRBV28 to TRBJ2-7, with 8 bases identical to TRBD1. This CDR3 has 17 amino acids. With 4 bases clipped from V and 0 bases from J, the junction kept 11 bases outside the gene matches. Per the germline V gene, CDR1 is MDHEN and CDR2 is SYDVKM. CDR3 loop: CASSSATTGVNSYEQYV. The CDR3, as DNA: TGTGCCAGCAGTTCCGCTACGACAGGGGTTAACTCCTACGAGCAGTACGTC.

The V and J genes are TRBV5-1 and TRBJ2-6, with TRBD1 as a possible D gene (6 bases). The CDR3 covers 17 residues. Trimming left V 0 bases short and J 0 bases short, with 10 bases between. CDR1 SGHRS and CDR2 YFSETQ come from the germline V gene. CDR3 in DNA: TGCGCCAGCAGCTTGGGGGGGCTACGCTCTGGGGCCAACGTCCTGACTTTC. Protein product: CASSLGGLRSGANVLTF.

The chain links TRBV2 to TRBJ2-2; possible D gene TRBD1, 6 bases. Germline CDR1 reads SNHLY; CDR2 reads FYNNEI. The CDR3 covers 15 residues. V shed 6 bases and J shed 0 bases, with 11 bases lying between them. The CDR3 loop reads CASRGAASNTGELFF. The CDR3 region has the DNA TGTGCCAGCAGGGGGGCAGCCTCGAACACCGGGGAGCTGTTTTTT.

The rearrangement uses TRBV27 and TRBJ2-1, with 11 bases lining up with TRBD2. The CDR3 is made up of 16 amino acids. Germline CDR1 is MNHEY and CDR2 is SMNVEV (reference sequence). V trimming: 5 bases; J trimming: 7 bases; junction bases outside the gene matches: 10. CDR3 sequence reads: CASSLALGLAVNEQFF. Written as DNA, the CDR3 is TGTGCCAGCAGTCTTGCGTTGGGACTAGCGGTAAATGAGCAGTTCTTC.

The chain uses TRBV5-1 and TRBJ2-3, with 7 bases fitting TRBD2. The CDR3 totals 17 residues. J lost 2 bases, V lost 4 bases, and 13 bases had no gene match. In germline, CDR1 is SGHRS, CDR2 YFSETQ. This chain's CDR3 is CASSRRHASGITDTQYF. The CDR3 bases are TGCGCCAGCAGCCGGCGTCATGCTAGCGGTATCACAGATACGCAGTATTTT. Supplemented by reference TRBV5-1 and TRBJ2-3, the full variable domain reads KAGVTQTPRYLIKTRGQQVTLSCSPISGHRSVSWYQQTPGQGLQFLFEYFSETQRNKGNFPGRFSGRQFSNSRSEMNVSTLELGDSALYLCASSRRHASGITDTQYFGPGTRLTVL.

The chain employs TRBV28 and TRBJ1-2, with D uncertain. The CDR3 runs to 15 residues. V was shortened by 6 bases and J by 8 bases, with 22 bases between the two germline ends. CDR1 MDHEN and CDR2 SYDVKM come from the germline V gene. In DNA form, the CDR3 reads TGTGCCAGCAGATACCCCCCGGGTGACCGAGGGGGCTACACCTTC. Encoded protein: CASRYPPGDRGGYTF.

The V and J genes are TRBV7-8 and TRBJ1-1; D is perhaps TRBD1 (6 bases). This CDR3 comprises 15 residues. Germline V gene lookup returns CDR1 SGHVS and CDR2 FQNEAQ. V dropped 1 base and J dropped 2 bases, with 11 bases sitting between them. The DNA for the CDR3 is TGTGCCAGCAGCTTAGATAACAGGGCCAACACTGAAGCTTTCTTT. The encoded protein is CASSLDNRANTEAFF.

Here the CDR3 reads CASSLGAGDGEETQYF. The CDR3 DNA reads as TGTGCCAGCAGCCTAGGGGCAGGCGACGGAGAAGAGACCCAGTACTTC. The rearrangement joins TRBV5-4 to TRBJ2-5; perhaps TRBD1 as D (5 bases). V lost 4 bases to trimming and J lost 3 bases, with 19 bases between them. Germline CDR1 reads SGHNT; CDR2 reads YYREEE (reference sequence). The CDR3 loop spans 16 amino acids.

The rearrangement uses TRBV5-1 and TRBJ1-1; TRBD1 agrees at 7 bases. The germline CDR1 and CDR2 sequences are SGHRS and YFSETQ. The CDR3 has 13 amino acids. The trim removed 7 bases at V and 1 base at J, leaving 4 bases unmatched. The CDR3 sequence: CASARDRNTEAFF. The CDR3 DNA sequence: TGCGCCAGCGCCCGGGACAGGAACACTGAAGCTTTCTTT.

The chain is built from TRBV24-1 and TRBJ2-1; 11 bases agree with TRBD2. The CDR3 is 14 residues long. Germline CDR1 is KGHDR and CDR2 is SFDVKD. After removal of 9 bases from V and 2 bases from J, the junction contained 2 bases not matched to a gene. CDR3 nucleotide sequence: TGTGCCACCCAGACTAGCGGGGCCTACAATGAGCAGTTCTTC. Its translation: CATQTSGAYNEQFF.

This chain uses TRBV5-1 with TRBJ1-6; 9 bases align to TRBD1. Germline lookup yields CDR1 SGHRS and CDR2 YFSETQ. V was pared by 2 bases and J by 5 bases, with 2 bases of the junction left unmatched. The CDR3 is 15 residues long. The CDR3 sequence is CASSFGDRDNSPLHF. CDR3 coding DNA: TGCGCCAGCAGCTTTGGGGACAGGGATAATTCACCCCTCCACTTT.

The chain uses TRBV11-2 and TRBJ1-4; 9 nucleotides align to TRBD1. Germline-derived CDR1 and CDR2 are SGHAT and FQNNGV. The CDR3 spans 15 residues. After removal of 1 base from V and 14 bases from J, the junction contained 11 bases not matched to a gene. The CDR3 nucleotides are TGTGCCAGCAGCTTAGGGGGGACAGGGACTCCAAAGCTGTTTTTT. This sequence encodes CASSLGGTGTPKLFF.

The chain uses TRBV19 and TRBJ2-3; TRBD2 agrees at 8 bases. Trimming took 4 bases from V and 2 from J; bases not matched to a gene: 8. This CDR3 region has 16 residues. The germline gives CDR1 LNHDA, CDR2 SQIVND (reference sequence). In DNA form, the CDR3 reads TGTGCCAGTAGTAACCCCGAACTAGCGGTCACAGATACGCAGTATTTT. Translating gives CASSNPELAVTDTQYF.